The 26 T cell receptor beta chains in this list originate from one sample, sequenced in a study of CD8 T cells in ankylosing spondylitis. Study conclusions and caveats: Characteristic, it appeared, of ankylosing spondylitis blood was a TCR beta motif of roughly eight highly homologous variants.

Their specific antigens are unknown. TCRdb used MiXCR to reprocess the 5' RACE reads, holding one entry per CDR3 protein. Of 500,000 to 650,000 distinct CDR3 sequences listed, over 4% were seen once; the top ten hold approximately 4%. The specimen sequenced was blood, either unsorted or a sorted T cell fraction (not recorded which). The receptor set was obtained from a male donor with ankylosing spondylitis.

This chain links TRBV20-1 with TRBJ2-3; D gene unclear. This CDR3 region has 15 residues. V lost 0 bases to trimming and J lost 0 bases, with 10 bases between them. Germline V lookup: CDR1 DFQATT, CDR2 SNEGSKA (reference sequence). The CDR3 nucleotides are TGCAGTGCTAGAGATTTTCGTCTTAGCACAGATACGCAGTATTTT. Translated, it gives CSARDFRLSTDTQYF.

This clonotype has ten or more counts. The genes are TRBV20-1 and TRBJ2-7; D may correspond to TRBD1 or TRBD2 (5 bases each). This CDR3 comprises 15 residues. The V gene lost 6 bases and the J gene lost 4 bases, with 22 bases spanning the gap. From germline, CDR1 is DFQATT and CDR2 SNEGSKA (reference sequence). CDR3 coding DNA: TGCAGTGCGGAGAGTCCGGGACGGAATTTTTACGAGCAGTACTTC. This gives the protein CSAESPGRNFYEQYF.

This clonotype was found a few times. The chain employs TRBV29-1 and TRBJ2-2; no clear D. CDR1 and CDR2 from the germline V gene are SQVTM and ANQGSEA. CDR3 length: 14 residues. Between the trimmed V and J ends, which lost 5 bases and 1 base, there was a span of 11 bases. The CDR3 loop reads CSVKLLLNTGELFF. CDR3 DNA: TGCAGCGTTAAACTACTCCTGAACACCGGGGAGCTGTTTTTT.

This clonotype showed up many times. The rearrangement uses TRBV20-1 and TRBJ2-5, with a tentative D call TRBD1 (6 bases). V shed 1 base and J shed 4 bases, with 7 bases lying between them. CDR1 and CDR2 (germline): DFQATT, SNEGSKA (reference sequence). The CDR3 sequence is 12 residues long. CDR3 residues: CSARGQVETQYF. CDR3 DNA sequence: TGCAGTGCTAGAGGACAGGTAGAGACCCAGTACTTC.

This clonotype was seen repeatedly, ten times or more. This chain connects TRBV9 to TRBJ1-2; D remains unclear. V shed 0 bases and J shed 8 bases, with 11 bases lying between them. The CDR3 length is 13 residues. CDR1 and CDR2 from the germline V gene are SGDLS and YYNGEE. The CDR3 DNA is TGTGCCAGCAGCGTAGACAAAGTGGAGGGCTACACCTTC. This codes for CASSVDKVEGYTF.

This clonotype has ten or more counts. The J gene is TRBJ1-1, the V gene TRBV5-1; no clear D. Looked up from germline, CDR1 is SGHRS and CDR2 is YFSETQ. The length of the CDR3 is 14 residues. V shed 1 base and J shed 1 base, with 8 bases lying between them. The CDR3 nucleotides read TGCGCCAGCAGCTTGACCTTATCGAACACTGAAGCTTTCTTT. It yields the protein CASSLTLSNTEAFF.

This clonotype has ten or more counts. V is TRBV29-1 and J is TRBJ2-7, with TRBD2 matching 11 bases. Trimming cost V 3 bases and J 2 bases; bases outside gene matches: 9. Germline lookup yields CDR1 SQVTM and CDR2 ANQGSEA. CDR3 length: 16 residues. Written as DNA, the CDR3 is TGCAGCGTTGAGGCGGTTAGCGGGAGGGAAACCTACGAGCAGTACTTC. Its protein product is CSVEAVSGRETYEQYF.

This clonotype came up many times. V usage is TRBV20-1 and J usage is TRBJ2-1, with TRBD2 matching 7 bases. Germline assignment: CDR1 DFQATT and CDR2 SNEGSKA (reference sequence). The CDR3 covers 15 residues. V lost 0 bases and J lost 8; bases outside the gene matches: 10. In DNA, the CDR3 is TGCAGTGCTAGAGATCGGGGGGAGTTGGGCTATGAGCAGTTCTTC. This translates into CSARDRGELGYEQFF.

In this sample, this clonotype turned up many times. The chain employs TRBV20-1 and TRBJ2-5; D is unresolved. V was clipped by 1 base and J by 2 bases, with 11 bases between them. The CDR3 loop spans 14 amino acids. Germline V gives CDR1 DFQATT, CDR2 SNEGSKA (reference sequence). CDR3 sequence (DNA): TGCAGTGCTAGAGTCCAGGCAGGACAAGAGACCCAGTACTTC. Translating gives CSARVQAGQETQYF.

There are a few counts of this clonotype. The rearrangement links TRBV7-6 to TRBJ2-3; tentative D call: TRBD1 (6 bases). V lost 4 bases and J 5 bases, leaving 10 bases between the germline ends. This CDR3 is built from 13 residues. Germline V lookup: CDR1 SGHVS, CDR2 FNYEAQ. The CDR3 region has the DNA TGTGCCAGCAGCTCGAGGGGGTTAGATACGCAGTATTTT. Protein product: CASSSRGLDTQYF.

At least ten counts were recorded for this clonotype. The chain carries TRBV4-2 and TRBJ2-7, with a possible D match to TRBD2 (5 bases). Germline CDR1 reads LGHNA; CDR2 reads YNFKEQ. V was shortened by 1 base and J by 4 bases, with 11 bases between the two germline ends. The CDR3 spans 14 residues. In DNA, the CDR3 is TGTGCCAGCAGCCAAGCGTCGCGGGTGTACGAGCAGTACTTC. Translating it yields CASSQASRVYEQYF.

There are many counts of this clonotype. The rearrangement joins TRBV20-1 to TRBJ2-7, with D hard to call. Germline V gives CDR1 DFQATT, CDR2 SNEGSKA (reference sequence). Trimming removed 1 base from V and 5 bases from J, with 9 bases in between. This CDR3 region has 12 residues. The CDR3 reads CSARARFHEQYF. In nucleotides, the CDR3 is TGCAGTGCTAGAGCCAGATTCCACGAGCAGTACTTC.

In this sample, this clonotype turned up many times. The J gene is TRBJ1-2, the V gene TRBV5-1; a weak D match, TRBD1 (5 bases). Germline CDR1 reads SGHRS; CDR2 reads YFSETQ. The germline V and J ends were trimmed by 6 bases and 4 bases, with 25 bases remaining between them. This CDR3 has 17 amino acids. The CDR3 DNA reads TGCGCCAGCACCCGGAGGGGAAGTGGAGGCTCGGGCTATGGCTACACCTTC. This codes for CASTRRGSGGSGYGYTF. The full variable domain, its missing parts supplied by reference TRBV5-1 and TRBJ1-2, is KAGVTQTPRYLIKTRGQQVTLSCSPISGHRSVSWYQQTPGQGLQFLFEYFSETQRNKGNFPGRFSGRQFSNSRSEMNVSTLELGDSALYLCASTRRGSGGSGYGYTFGSGTRLTVV.

This clonotype was detected ten times or more. The chain has TRBV24-1 and TRBJ1-2, with 8 bases aligning to TRBD1. Germline lookup yields CDR1 KGHDR and CDR2 SFDVKD. Germline trimming cut 3 bases from V and 6 bases from J; bases unmatched to any gene: 5. This CDR3 has 14 amino acids. CDR3 DNA: TGTGCCACCAGTGATCGAGGGACAGGCGATGGCTACACCTTC. This translates into CATSDRGTGDGYTF.

This clonotype was seen ten or more times. J is TRBJ2-3 and V is TRBV7-9; unclear D gene. CDR1 is SEHNR, CDR2 FQNEAQ, per germline (reference sequence). Trimming cost V 5 bases and J 1 base, with 16 bases left between them. The CDR3 has 16 amino acids. CDR3 coding DNA: TGTGCCAGCAGCCCGCCAGAGGCGGTTCGCACAGATACGCAGTATTTT. It specifies CASSPPEAVRTDTQYF.

This chain uses TRBV6-2 or TRBV6-3 with TRBJ2-7; no definite D call. Germline V gene lookup returns CDR1 MNHEY and CDR2 SVGEGT. The CDR3 is 11 amino acids. The V end lost 3 bases, the J end lost 5 bases, and 5 bases lay between the germline ends. The CDR3, as DNA: TGTGCCAGCAGTTATATCCACGAGCAGTACTTC. Translating gives CASSYIHEQYF.

This clonotype was observed at least ten times. The DNA for the CDR3 is TGTGCCAGCAGTGAATATAACAATGAGCAGTTCTTC. Protein product: CASSEYNNEQFF. The rearrangement joins TRBV25-1 to TRBJ2-1; no definite D call. V lost 0 bases to trimming and J lost 5 bases, with 2 bases between them. Germline V gene sequence: CDR1 MGHDK, CDR2 SYGVNS. There are 12 residues in the CDR3.

This clonotype was counted many times. The rearrangement uses TRBV20-1 and TRBJ2-7, with 10 bases that match TRBD2. This CDR3 is 14 amino acids long. Trimming at V came to 5 bases and at J to 0 bases, leaving 4 bases not matched to a gene. Germline-derived CDR1 and CDR2 are DFQATT and SNEGSKA (reference sequence). As DNA, the CDR3 is TGCAGTGCTGAACGGACTAGCGGCTCCTACGAGCAGTACTTC. Protein sequence: CSAERTSGSYEQYF.

This clonotype was observed at least ten times. The J gene is TRBJ2-6, the V gene TRBV6-5; the D gene could be TRBD1 or TRBD2 (5 bases each). Germline values: CDR1 MNHEY, CDR2 SVGAGI. The CDR3 contains 13 residues. The ends were cut back, 2 bases at V and 14 bases at J, with 13 bases in the middle. The CDR3 DNA is TGTGCCAGCAGTTACGAGGGACGGACCTTCCTGACTTTC. Its translation: CASSYEGRTFLTF.

This clonotype appeared many times. The chain has TRBV5-8 and TRBJ2-3, with 9 positions matching TRBD2. With 0 bases clipped from V and 2 bases from J, the junction kept 7 bases outside the gene matches. The germline CDR1 and CDR2 sequences are SGHTS and YDEGEE. The CDR3 loop spans 17 amino acids. CDR3 residues: CASSLARTSGFTDTQYF. CDR3 DNA sequence: TGTGCCAGCAGCTTGGCCCGAACTAGCGGGTTCACAGATACGCAGTATTTT.

This clonotype has at least ten counts. This chain joins TRBV7-2 and TRBJ1-6; unclear D gene. The CDR3 sequence is 13 residues long. In germline, CDR1 is SGHTA, CDR2 FQGNSA. Between the trimmed V and J ends, which lost 4 bases and 12 bases, there was a span of 13 bases. The CDR3 coding sequence is TGTGCCAGCAGCTCAGCGAGTAGGGAACCCCTCCACTTT. As protein: CASSSASREPLHF.

This clonotype was seen ten or more times. The chain is built from TRBV20-1 and TRBJ2-3; 14 nucleotides agree with TRBD2. Germline lookup yields CDR1 DFQATT and CDR2 SNEGSKA (reference sequence). The CDR3 is 13 residues long. Trimming cost V 8 bases and J 5 bases; bases outside gene matches: 3. DNA of the CDR3: TGCAGTTCCGGGACTAGCGGGAGAGATACGCAGTATTTT. This codes for CSSGTSGRDTQYF.

The sample holds many counts of this clonotype. The chain joins TRBV7-2 to TRBJ2-5; D is uncertain. This CDR3 contains 15 residues. V lost 1 base and J lost 1, with 10 bases in between. Germline lookup yields CDR1 SGHTA and CDR2 FQGNSA. The CDR3 sequence is CASSLVRLFQETQYF. The CDR3 coding sequence is TGTGCCAGCAGCTTAGTGCGGCTCTTCCAAGAGACCCAGTACTTC. Variable domain in full (rest from reference TRBV7-2 and TRBJ2-5): GAGVSQSPSNKVTEKGKDVELRCDPISGHTALYWYRQSLGQGLEFLIYFQGNSAPDKSGLPSDRFSAERTGGSVSTLTIQRTQQEDSAVYLCASSLVRLFQETQYFGPGTRLLVL.

This clonotype was counted ten times or more. The chain combines TRBV5-1 with TRBJ2-1, with a tentative D call TRBD2 (5 bases). Trimming removed 5 bases from V and 2 bases from J, with 14 bases in between. This CDR3 is 15 amino acids long. The germline gives CDR1 SGHRS, CDR2 YFSETQ. The CDR3 DNA sequence: TGCGCCAGCAGTTTACGGGATTTCACCTACAATGAGCAGTTCTTC. Its protein product is CASSLRDFTYNEQFF. Drawing the rest from reference TRBV5-1 and TRBJ2-1, the complete variable domain is KAGVTQTPRYLIKTRGQQVTLSCSPISGHRSVSWYQQTPGQGLQFLFEYFSETQRNKGNFPGRFSGRQFSNSRSEMNVSTLELGDSALYLCASSLRDFTYNEQFFGPGTRLTVL.

This clonotype was found many times. J is TRBJ2-7 and V is TRBV5-1, with TRBD2 as a possible D gene (6 bases). The CDR3 sequence is 16 residues long. V dropped 1 base and J dropped 3 bases, with 17 bases sitting between them. Looked up from germline, CDR1 is SGHRS and CDR2 is YFSETQ. In DNA, the CDR3 is TGCGCCAGCAGCTTGACCGGGACTCATGGCGACTACGAGCAGTACTTC. The encoded protein is CASSLTGTHGDYEQYF.

This clonotype was counted at least ten times. This sequence joins TRBV7-9 and TRBJ2-5, with D possibly matching TRBD1 (6 bases). V dropped 3 bases and J dropped 1 base, with 12 bases sitting between them. Germline V gene lookup returns CDR1 SEHNR and CDR2 FQNEAQ (reference sequence). The CDR3 runs to 15 residues. The CDR3 loop is CASSFGGSLQETQYF. CDR3 DNA sequence: TGTGCCAGCAGCTTTGGGGGCAGCCTCCAAGAGACCCAGTACTTC.